This T cell receptor beta chain derives from a study of CD8+CD57+ T cells in acquired aplastic anemia. Study as a whole: Healthy CD8+ samples averaged about 10 million reads.

The template used for profiling TCR beta VDJ and CDR3 was genomic DNA. A single record per CDR3 protein comes from TCRdb applying MiXCR to the reads. The sample holds roughly 420,000 distinct CDR3 sequences; 65% to 80% are singletons and the top ten take under 4.5%. Whole-study results and caveats: Levels of CD8+ Simpson's diversity were not significantly distinct in patients versus controls.

From germline, CDR1 is DFQATT and CDR2 SNEGSKA (reference sequence). This CDR3 contains 14 residues. Points on this clonotype: As yet, its antigen is unknown.

This clonotype was sampled from a human donor in good health, serving as a control. The genes are TRBV20-1 and TRBJ1-2; a possible D gene is TRBD1 (5 bases). Sequences were obtained from sorted CD4+, CD8+, or CD8+CD57+ T cells (not recorded which) from PBMCs. The CDR3 nucleotides read TGCAGCACCACCCGGGACTACACAGATAATGGCTACACCTTC. It translates to CSTTRDYTDNGYTF.